The source of this T cell receptor beta chain is a study of Tregs in tolerant kidney transplant recipients. The study, taken as a whole, reports: Validation in larger populations is needed because few patients were studied.

This clone was recorded a few times. Its antigen is unknown. CD4+CD25+CD127- Tregs, CD4+CD25- non-Tregs, CD4 and CD8 cells were sorted. The protocol was immunoSEQ multiplex PCR, while the TCRdb copy is restricted to in-frame clones and leaves out a portion. Counted here are roughly 250,000 clones, about 80% occurring once; the ten biggest clones make up less than 0.75%. Germline CDR1 and CDR2: KGHSH and LQKENI. The CDR3 totals 13 residues. The germline V and J ends were trimmed by 5 bases and 2 bases, with 9 bases remaining between them. The chain links TRBV18 to TRBJ1-1; no definite D call. The TCR sequence derives from a human donor in good health. The material sequenced was CD4+ T cells from blood. CDR3 in DNA: TGTGCCAGCTCAGGAGCGGCAAACACTGAAGCTTTCTTT. Its translation: CASSGAANTEAFF.